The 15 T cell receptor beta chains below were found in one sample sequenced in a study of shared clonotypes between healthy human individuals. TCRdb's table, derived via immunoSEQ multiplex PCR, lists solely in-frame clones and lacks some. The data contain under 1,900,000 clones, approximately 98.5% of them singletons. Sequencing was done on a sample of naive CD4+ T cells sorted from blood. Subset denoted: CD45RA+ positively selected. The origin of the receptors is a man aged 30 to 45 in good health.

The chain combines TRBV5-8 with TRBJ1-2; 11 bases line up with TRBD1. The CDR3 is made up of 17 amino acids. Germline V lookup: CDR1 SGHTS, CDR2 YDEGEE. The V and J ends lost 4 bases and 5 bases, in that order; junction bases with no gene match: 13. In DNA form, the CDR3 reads TGTGCCAGCAGCCATTCCGGGACAGGGGGAGTTACATATGGCTACACCTTC. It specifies CASSHSGTGGVTYGYTF.

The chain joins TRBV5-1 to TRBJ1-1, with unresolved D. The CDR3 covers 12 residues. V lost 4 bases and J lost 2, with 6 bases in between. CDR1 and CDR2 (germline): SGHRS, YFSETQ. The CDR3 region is CASSEVNTEAFF. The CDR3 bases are TGCGCCAGCAGCGAAGTAAACACTGAAGCTTTCTTT.

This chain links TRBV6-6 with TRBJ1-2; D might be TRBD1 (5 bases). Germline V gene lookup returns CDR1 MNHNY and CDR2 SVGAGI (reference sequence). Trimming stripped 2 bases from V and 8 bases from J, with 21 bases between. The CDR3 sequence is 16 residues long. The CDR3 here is CASSYGGTLTRRGYTF. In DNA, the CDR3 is TGTGCCAGCAGTTACGGGGGGACGTTAACGCGACGGGGCTACACCTTC.

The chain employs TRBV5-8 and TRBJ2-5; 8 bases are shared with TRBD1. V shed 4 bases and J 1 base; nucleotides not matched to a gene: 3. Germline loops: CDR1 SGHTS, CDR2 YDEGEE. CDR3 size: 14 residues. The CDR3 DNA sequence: TGTGCCAGCAGCCTGGACAGGGCCCAAGAGACCCAGTACTTC. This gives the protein CASSLDRAQETQYF.

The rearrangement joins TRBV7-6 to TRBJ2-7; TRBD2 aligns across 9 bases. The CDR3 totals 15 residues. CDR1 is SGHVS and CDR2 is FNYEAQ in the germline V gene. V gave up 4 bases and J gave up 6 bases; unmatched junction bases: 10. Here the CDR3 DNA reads TGTGCCAGCAGCTCAATAGCGGGAGAAGGGGTCGAGCAGTACTTC. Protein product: CASSSIAGEGVEQYF.

This chain's CDR3 is CASRPGTASRETQYF. CDR3 sequence (DNA): TGTGCCAGCAGACCGGGGACCGCTAGCAGAGAGACCCAGTACTTC. The V gene is TRBV5-8, the J gene TRBJ2-5, with D possibly called TRBD1 or TRBD2 (5 bases each). Germline V gene data show CDR1 as SGHTS and CDR2 as YDEGEE. V was cut by 5 bases and J by 4 bases, with 18 bases left in between. The CDR3 contains 15 residues. The full variable domain, its missing parts supplied by reference TRBV5-8 and TRBJ2-5, is EAGVTQSPTHLIKTRGQQATLRCSPISGHTSVYWYQQALGLGLQFLLWYDEGEERNRGNFPPRFSGRQFPNYSSELNVNALELEDSALYLCASRPGTASRETQYFGPGTRLLVL.

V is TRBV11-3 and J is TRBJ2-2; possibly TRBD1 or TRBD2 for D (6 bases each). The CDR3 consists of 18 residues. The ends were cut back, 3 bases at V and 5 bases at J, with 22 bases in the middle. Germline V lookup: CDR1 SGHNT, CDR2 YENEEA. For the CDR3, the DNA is TGTGCCAGCAGCTTGCAGGGGTGGGCTAAAGGAGGGACCGGGGAGCTGTTTTTT. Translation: CASSLQGWAKGGTGELFF. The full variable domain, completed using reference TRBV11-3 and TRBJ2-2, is EAGVVQSPRYKIIEKKQPVAFWCNPISGHNTLYWYLQNLGQGPELLIRYENEEAVDDSQLPKDRFSAERLKGVDSTLKIQPAELGDSAVYLCASSLQGWAKGGTGELFFGEGSRLTVL.

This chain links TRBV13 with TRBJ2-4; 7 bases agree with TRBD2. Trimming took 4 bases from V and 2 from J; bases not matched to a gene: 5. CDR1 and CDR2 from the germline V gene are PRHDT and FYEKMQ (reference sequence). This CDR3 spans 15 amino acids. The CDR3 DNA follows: TGTGCCAGCAGCTCCCTGCGGGAGCCCAAAAACATTCAGTACTTC. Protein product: CASSSLREPKNIQYF.

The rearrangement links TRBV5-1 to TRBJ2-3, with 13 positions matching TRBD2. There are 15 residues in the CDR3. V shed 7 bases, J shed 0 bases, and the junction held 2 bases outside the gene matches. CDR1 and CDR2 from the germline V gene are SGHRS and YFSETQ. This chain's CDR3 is CASQGLAGSTDTQYF. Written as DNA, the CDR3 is TGCGCCAGCCAGGGACTAGCGGGAAGCACAGATACGCAGTATTTT.

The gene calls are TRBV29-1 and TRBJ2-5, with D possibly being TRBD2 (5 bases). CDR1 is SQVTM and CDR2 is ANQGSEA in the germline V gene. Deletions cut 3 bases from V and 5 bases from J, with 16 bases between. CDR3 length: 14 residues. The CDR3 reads CSVDGGNHGETQYF. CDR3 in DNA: TGCAGCGTTGACGGAGGCAACCACGGGGAGACCCAGTACTTC.

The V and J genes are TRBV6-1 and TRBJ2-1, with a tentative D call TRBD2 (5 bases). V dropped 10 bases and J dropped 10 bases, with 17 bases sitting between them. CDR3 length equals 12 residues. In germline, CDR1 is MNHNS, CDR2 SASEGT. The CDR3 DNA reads TGTGCCACCACATCGTCATTAGCGGAGCAGTTCTTC. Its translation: CATTSSLAEQFF.

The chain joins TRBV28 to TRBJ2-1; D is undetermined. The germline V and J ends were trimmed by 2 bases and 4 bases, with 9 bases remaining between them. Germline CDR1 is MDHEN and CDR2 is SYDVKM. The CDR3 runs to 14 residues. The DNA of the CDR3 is TGTGCCAGCAGTTTAAGTACGTCATACAATGAGCAGTTCTTC. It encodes CASSLSTSYNEQFF.

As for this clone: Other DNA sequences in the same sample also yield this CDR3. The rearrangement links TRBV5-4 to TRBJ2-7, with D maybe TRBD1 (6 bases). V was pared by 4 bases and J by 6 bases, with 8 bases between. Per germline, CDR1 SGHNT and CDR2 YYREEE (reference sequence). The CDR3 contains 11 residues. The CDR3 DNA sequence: TGTGCCAGCAGCCTCAGGGGCGAGCAGTACTTC. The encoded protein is CASSLRGEQYF. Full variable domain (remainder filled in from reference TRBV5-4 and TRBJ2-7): ETGVTQSPTHLIKTRGQQVTLRCSSQSGHNTVSWYQQALGQGPQFIFQYYREEENGRGNFPPRFSGLQFPNYSSELNVNALELDDSALYLCASSLRGEQYFGPGTRLTVT.

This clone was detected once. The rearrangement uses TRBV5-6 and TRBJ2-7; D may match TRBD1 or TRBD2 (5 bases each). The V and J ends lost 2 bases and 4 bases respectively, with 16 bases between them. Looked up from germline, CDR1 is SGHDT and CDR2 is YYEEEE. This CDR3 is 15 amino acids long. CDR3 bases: TGTGCCAGCAGCTTCGGGACGGCTGCTGGGTACGAGCAGTACTTC. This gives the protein CASSFGTAAGYEQYF.

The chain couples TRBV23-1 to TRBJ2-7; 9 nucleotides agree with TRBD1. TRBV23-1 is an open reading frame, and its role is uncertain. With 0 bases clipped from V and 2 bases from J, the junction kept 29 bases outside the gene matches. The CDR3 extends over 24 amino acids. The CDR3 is CASSQSISRRYPPGQGTKPYEQYF. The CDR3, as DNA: TGCGCCAGCAGTCAATCGATCAGTAGGCGCTATCCACCGGGACAGGGCACGAAGCCCTACGAGCAGTACTTC.